This T cell receptor (beta chain) is drawn from a study of T cell responses to AZD1222 COVID-19 vaccine. This clone was observed once. CDR3 length equals 16 residues. V was trimmed by 6 bases and J by 3 bases, leaving 17 bases between them. CDR1 is MDHEN and CDR2 is SYDVKM in the germline V gene. Only in-frame clones appear in the TCRdb table, and some are missing; sequencing was by immunoSEQ multiplex PCR. The table records approximately 190,000 clones, about nine tenths of them present only once. Specimen: peripheral blood, collected on day 0 of AZD1222 vaccination. The chain uses TRBV28 and TRBJ2-2, with D perhaps matching TRBD1 or TRBD2 (7 bases each). This TCR was recovered from an adult in good health. CDR3 sequence (DNA): TGTGCCAGCAGCCCAGGGGGGGCGGTCTACACCGGGGAGCTGTTTTTT. This gives the protein CASSPGGAVYTGELFF.